The rows below give T cell receptor beta chains drawn from one sample of a study of blood T cells in healthy people across ages. TCRdb re-called the 5' RACE reads through MiXCR, storing one row per CDR3 protein. The repertoire holds roughly 1,500,000 distinct CDR3 sequences, around 35% seen once, with roughly 10% in the top ten. The sequenced sample consisted of blood. These receptor sequences come from a woman aged 25 to 39 in good health. Both conserved end residues are part of each CDR3. D genes are given only for firm matches. Expanded clones get a size class; other rows say once, few or many, or leave the size out.

many TRBJ2-1 TRBV20-1 . TGCAGTGCTAGGCAGGAGGGGTGGAATGAGCAGTTCTTC CSARQEGWNEQFF
few TRBJ2-1 TRBV20-1 TRBD2 TGCAGTGCTAGATATGGGACTAGATACAATGAGCAGTTCTTC CSARYGTRYNEQFF
few TRBJ2-4 TRBV10-2 TRBD2 TGCGCCAGCAGCCCGGGACTAGCGAACATTCAGTACTTC CASSPGLANIQYF
. TRBJ2-1 TRBV30 . TGTGCCTGGAGTGAAGGAGAGCAGTTCTTC CAWSEGEQFF
. TRBJ1-1 TRBV14 . TGTGCCAGCAGCCAACGGGGCGCGGGCACTGAAGCTTTCTTT CASSQRGAGTEAFF
. TRBJ2-1 TRBV20-1 TRBD1 TGCAGTGCTTTGGGGGGGACAGGGGGCCCTTCCGGTGAGCAGTTCTTC CSALGGTGGPSGEQFF
. TRBJ2-7 TRBV27 TRBD2 TGTGCCAGCTCGCGCGGGGGAAGGGGTGTCTACGAGCAGTACTTC CASSRGGRGVYEQYF
few TRBJ2-7 TRBV7-9 TRBD1 TGTGCCAGCAGCCTACCCCCGGGACAGGGGAAGTACGAGCAGTACTTC CASSLPPGQGKYEQYF
. TRBJ2-7 TRBV4-2 . TGTGCCAGCAGCCAAGAAAAGGCTCCCTCCTACGAGCAGTACTTC CASSQEKAPSYEQYF
. TRBJ1-2 TRBV9 TRBD1 TGTGCCAGCAGCCCGAAACCTGTGACAGGGTCGTACTATGGCTACACCTTC CASSPKPVTGSYYGYTF
. TRBJ2-7 TRBV18 TRBD1 TGTGCCAGCTCGCCGGGACAGGGATCCGATACCCTTATCGACGAGCAGTACTTC CASSPGQGSDTLIDEQYF
. TRBJ2-6 TRBV3-1 . TGTGCCAGCAGCCAAATCATCTCTGGGGCCAACGTCCTGACTTTC CASSQIISGANVLTF
few TRBJ2-3 TRBV7-3 . TGTGCCAACAGCTTAACACCGGGGCTCGGTACGCAGTATTTT CANSLTPGLGTQYF
. TRBJ2-7 TRBV30 TRBD1 TGTGCCTGGGGACAGGGGGGTGGCGAGCAGTACTTC CAWGQGGGEQYF
few TRBJ2-1 TRBV20-1 TRBD2 TGCAGTGCCAGCTTATTCACCCTAGCGGGAGGGTACAATGAGCAGTTCTTC CSASLFTLAGGYNEQFF
many TRBJ2-7 TRBV4-1 . TGCGCCAGCAGCCCGACTAGGGATTTTTACGAGCAGTACTTC CASSPTRDFYEQYF
. TRBJ2-1 TRBV24-1 . TGTGCCACCAGTGACACGAGGCGGGGCGAGACTGGTGAGCAGTTCTTC CATSDTRRGETGEQFF